This T cell receptor (beta chain) appears in the sequencing data of a study of response to subunit inactivated influenza vaccine. There are 14 residues in the CDR3. Germline V lookup: CDR1 SGHTA, CDR2 FQGNSA. Trimming left V 5 bases short and J 3 bases short, with 13 bases between. Whole-study results and caveats: Authors suggested few new T cells are recruited by each seasonal influenza vaccination.

As regards this clonotype: Its antigen is unknown.

TCRdb fed the RT-PCR reads into MiXCR, producing one record per CDR3 protein. The sample has hundreds of thousands of distinct CDR3 sequences, roughly 14% seen once; the top ten hold 6% to 7%. This TCR derives from a man in his fifties who received an inactivated influenza vaccine. The J gene is TRBJ1-1, the V gene TRBV7-2; tentative D call: TRBD1 (5 bases). The input for sequencing was PBMCs from blood, taken approximately 15 days before vaccination. The CDR3 region is CASSRARGHTEAFF. CDR3 bases: TGTGCCAGCAGCCGAGCGCGGGGCCACACTGAAGCTTTCTTT.